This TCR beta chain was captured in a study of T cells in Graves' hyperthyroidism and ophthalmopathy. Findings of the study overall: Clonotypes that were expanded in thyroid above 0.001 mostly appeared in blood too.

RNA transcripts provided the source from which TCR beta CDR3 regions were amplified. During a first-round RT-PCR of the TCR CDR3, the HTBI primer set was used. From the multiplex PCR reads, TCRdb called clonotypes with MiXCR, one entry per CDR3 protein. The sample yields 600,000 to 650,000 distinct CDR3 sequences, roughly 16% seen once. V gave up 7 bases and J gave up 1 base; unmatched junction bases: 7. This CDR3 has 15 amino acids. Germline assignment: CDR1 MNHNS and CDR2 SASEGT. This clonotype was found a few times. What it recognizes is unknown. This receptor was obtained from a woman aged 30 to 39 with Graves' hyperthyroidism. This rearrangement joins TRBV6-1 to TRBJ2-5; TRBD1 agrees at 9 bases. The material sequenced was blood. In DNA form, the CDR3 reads TGTGCCAGCACCCCGCAGACAGGGGGCCAAGAGACCCAGTACTTC. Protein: CASTPQTGGQETQYF.